Ten or more counts support the clone carrying this T cell receptor beta chain. The antigen is unknown. The data stem from a study of T cells after yellow fever vaccination. Broader study findings: Repertoires obtained by FACS sorting could include abundant clonotypes that entered as contaminants from the bulk population.

A single record per CDR3 protein comes from TCRdb applying MiXCR to the 5' RACE reads. The data contain 200,000 to 300,000 distinct CDR3 sequences, roughly 4% of them seen just once; the ten biggest clones take up under 20%. CDR1 and CDR2 (germline): SGHVS, FQNEAQ. V lost 1 base and J lost 5; bases outside the gene matches: 7. This CDR3 is built from 16 residues. The chain uses TRBV7-8 and TRBJ2-3; 9 bases are a match to TRBD2. Sequenced here: PBMCs, sampled 15 days after the yellow fever booster vaccination. The TCR sequence derives from a man aged 18 to 30 who received the YFV17D yellow fever vaccine. CDR3 DNA sequence: TGTGCCAGCAGCTTAGTTGGGACTAGCTTGAAAGATACGCAGTATTTT. It codes for CASSLVGTSLKDTQYF.